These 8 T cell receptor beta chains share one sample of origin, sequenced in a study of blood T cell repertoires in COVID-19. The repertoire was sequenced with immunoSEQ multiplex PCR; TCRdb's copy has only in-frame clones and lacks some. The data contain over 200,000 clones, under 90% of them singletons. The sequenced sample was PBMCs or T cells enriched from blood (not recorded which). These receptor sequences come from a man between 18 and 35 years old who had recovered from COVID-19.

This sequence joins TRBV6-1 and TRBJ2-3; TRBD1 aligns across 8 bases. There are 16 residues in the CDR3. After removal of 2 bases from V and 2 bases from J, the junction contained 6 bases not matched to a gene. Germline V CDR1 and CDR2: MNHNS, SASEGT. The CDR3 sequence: CASSEFGTGITDTQYF. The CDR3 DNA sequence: TGTGCCAGCAGTGAATTCGGGACAGGAATCACAGATACGCAGTATTTT.

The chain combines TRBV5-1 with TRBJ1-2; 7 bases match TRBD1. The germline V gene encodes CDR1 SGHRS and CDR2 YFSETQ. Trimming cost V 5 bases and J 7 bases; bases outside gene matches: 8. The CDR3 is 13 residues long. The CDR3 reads CASSQDRIGGYTF. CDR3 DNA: TGCGCCAGCAGTCAGGACAGGATCGGTGGCTACACCTTC.

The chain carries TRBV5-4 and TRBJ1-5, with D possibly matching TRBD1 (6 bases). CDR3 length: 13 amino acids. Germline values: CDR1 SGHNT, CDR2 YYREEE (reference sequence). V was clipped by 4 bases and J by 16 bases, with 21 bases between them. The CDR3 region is CASSAGPGQLKHF. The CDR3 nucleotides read TGTGCCAGCAGCGCGGGCCCAGGACAGCTGAAACATTTT.

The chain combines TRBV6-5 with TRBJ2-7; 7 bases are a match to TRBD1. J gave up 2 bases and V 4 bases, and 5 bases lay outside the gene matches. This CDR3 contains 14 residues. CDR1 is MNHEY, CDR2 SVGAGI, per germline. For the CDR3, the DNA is TGTGCCAGCAGTTTGGGAACAGGGGCCTACGAGCAGTACTTC. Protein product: CASSLGTGAYEQYF.

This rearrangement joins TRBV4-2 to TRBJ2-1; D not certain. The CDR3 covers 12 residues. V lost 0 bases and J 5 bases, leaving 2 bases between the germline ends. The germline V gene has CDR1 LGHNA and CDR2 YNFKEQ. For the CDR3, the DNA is TGTGCCAGCAGCCAAGATAACAATGAGCAGTTCTTC. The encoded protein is CASSQDNNEQFF.

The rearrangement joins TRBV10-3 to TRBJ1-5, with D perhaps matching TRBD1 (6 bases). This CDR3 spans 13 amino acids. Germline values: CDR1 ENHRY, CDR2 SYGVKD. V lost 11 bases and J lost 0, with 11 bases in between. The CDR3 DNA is TGTGCCGCCGGACAGAGTAGCAATCAGCCCCAGCATTTT. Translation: CAAGQSSNQPQHF.

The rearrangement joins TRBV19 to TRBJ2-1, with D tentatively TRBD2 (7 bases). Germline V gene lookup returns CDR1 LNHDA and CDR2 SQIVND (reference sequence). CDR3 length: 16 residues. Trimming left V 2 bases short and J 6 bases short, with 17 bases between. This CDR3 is CASSISLGGRGNEQFF. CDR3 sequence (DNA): TGTGCCAGTAGTATATCCCTCGGGGGGCGGGGCAATGAGCAGTTCTTC.

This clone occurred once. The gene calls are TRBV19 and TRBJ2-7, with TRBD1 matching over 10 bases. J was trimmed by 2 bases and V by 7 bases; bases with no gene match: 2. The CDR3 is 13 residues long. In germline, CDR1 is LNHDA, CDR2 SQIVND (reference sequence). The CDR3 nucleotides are TGTGCCAGTATGGGACAGGGGACCTACGAGCAGTACTTC. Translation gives CASMGQGTYEQYF.